These T cell receptor beta chains were read from a single sample in a study of beta chain features in type 1 diabetes. Produced via immunoSEQ multiplex PCR; TCRdb's table is partial and in-frame only. The table records about 640,000 clones, roughly an eighth of them present only once. What was sequenced was naive CD4+ T cells from blood. The receptor source for this set is a man in his thirties or forties with type 1 diabetes. The CDR3 runs from the conserved cysteine through the conserved F or W. D genes are given only for firm matches. A row's size may be missing; if present it is once, few, many or a size class.

v_gene: TRBV11-2
abundance: few
j_gene: TRBJ1-2
d_gene: -
CDR3aa: CASSLDGPYYGYTF
CDR3nt: TGTGCCAGCAGCTTAGACGGCCCCTACTATGGCTACACCTTC

v_gene: TRBV4-3
abundance: -
j_gene: TRBJ2-3
d_gene: -
CDR3aa: CASSQAPGSTDTQYF
CDR3nt: TGCGCCAGCAGCCAAGCCCCGGGGTCCACAGATACGCAGTATTTT

v_gene: TRBV27
abundance: -
j_gene: TRBJ1-6
d_gene: TRBD1
CDR3aa: CASRGQGSSPLHF
CDR3nt: TGTGCCAGCAGAGGACAGGGGAGTTCACCCCTCCACTTT

v_gene: TRBV5-1
abundance: few
j_gene: TRBJ2-7
d_gene: TRBD1
CDR3aa: CASSFKDRGYEQYF
CDR3nt: TGCGCCAGCAGCTTCAAAGACAGGGGGTACGAGCAGTACTTC

v_gene: TRBV7-7
abundance: -
j_gene: TRBJ2-7
d_gene: TRBD1
CDR3aa: CASSPRLGGTHEQYF
CDR3nt: TGTGCTAGCAGCCCCAGGTTAGGGGGCACCCACGAGCAGTACTTC

v_gene: TRBV10-3
abundance: -
j_gene: TRBJ2-7
d_gene: -
CDR3aa: CAISDRDEQYF
CDR3nt: TGTGCCATCAGTGACAGGGACGAGCAGTACTTC

v_gene: TRBV4-2
abundance: few
j_gene: TRBJ1-2
d_gene: -
CDR3aa: CASSQDMGRPRGYTF
CDR3nt: TGTGCCAGCAGCCAAGATATGGGCAGGCCGAGAGGCTACACCTTC

v_gene: TRBV2
abundance: -
j_gene: TRBJ2-3
d_gene: TRBD2
CDR3aa: CASRGTSFTDTQYF
CDR3nt: TGTGCCAGCAGGGGGACTAGCTTCACAGATACGCAGTATTTT

v_gene: TRBV6-5
abundance: -
j_gene: TRBJ1-1
d_gene: TRBD1
CDR3aa: CASSATGDTEAFF
CDR3nt: TGTGCCAGCAGTGCGACAGGGGACACTGAAGCTTTCTTT

v_gene: TRBV18
abundance: -
j_gene: TRBJ2-1
d_gene: TRBD2
CDR3aa: CASSPFDSGSDYNEQFF
CDR3nt: TGTGCCAGCTCCCCATTCGATAGCGGGAGTGATTACAATGAGCAGTTCTTC

v_gene: TRBV18
abundance: -
j_gene: TRBJ1-1
d_gene: -
CDR3aa: CASSTAGPNTEAFF
CDR3nt: TGTGCCAGCTCAACGGCGGGCCCGAACACTGAAGCTTTCTTT

v_gene: TRBV19
abundance: few
j_gene: TRBJ1-5
d_gene: -
CDR3aa: CASTQYLGVSNQPQHF
CDR3nt: TGTGCCAGTACCCAATACTTAGGGGTTAGCAATCAGCCCCAGCATTTT

v_gene: TRBV5-1
abundance: -
j_gene: TRBJ1-4
d_gene: -
CDR3aa: CASSLSTGHEKLFF
CDR3nt: TGCGCCAGCAGCTTGAGCACTGGGCATGAAAAACTGTTTTTT

v_gene: TRBV10-1
abundance: -
j_gene: TRBJ1-2
d_gene: -
CDR3aa: CASSVDRATGYTF
CDR3nt: TGCGCCAGCAGTGTAGACAGAGCCACTGGCTACACCTTC

v_gene: TRBV18
abundance: -
j_gene: TRBJ1-2
d_gene: -
CDR3aa: CASSSHPEDGYTF
CDR3nt: TGTGCCAGCTCTTCCCACCCGGAAGATGGCTACACCTTC

v_gene: TRBV6-5
abundance: -
j_gene: TRBJ1-2
d_gene: -
CDR3aa: CASSYSAGEPYGYTF
CDR3nt: TGTGCCAGCAGTTACTCGGCAGGGGAACCCTATGGCTACACCTTC

v_gene: TRBV6-6
abundance: -
j_gene: TRBJ1-5
d_gene: TRBD1
CDR3aa: CASSYTTGNQPQHF
CDR3nt: TGTGCCAGCAGTTACACGACAGGGAATCAGCCCCAGCATTTT

v_gene: TRBV30
abundance: -
j_gene: TRBJ1-6
d_gene: -
CDR3aa: CAWSVPPNSPLHF
CDR3nt: TGTGCCTGGAGTGTACCGCCAAATTCACCCCTCCACTTT

v_gene: TRBV7-8
abundance: few
j_gene: TRBJ2-5
d_gene: TRBD2
CDR3aa: CASSISGSQETQYF
CDR3nt: TGTGCCAGCAGCATTAGCGGGAGCCAAGAGACCCAGTACTTC

v_gene: TRBV7-2
abundance: few
j_gene: TRBJ1-6
d_gene: -
CDR3aa: CASSLAQGGSPLHF
CDR3nt: TGTGCCAGCAGCTTAGCACAGGGTGGCTCACCCCTCCACTTT

v_gene: TRBV29-1
abundance: -
j_gene: TRBJ2-5
d_gene: TRBD1
CDR3aa: CSVGQDLTQYF
CDR3nt: TGCAGCGTGGGACAGGACTTGACCCAGTACTTC

v_gene: TRBV27
abundance: -
j_gene: TRBJ2-5
d_gene: -
CDR3aa: CASSHGTEAQYF
CDR3nt: TGTGCCAGCAGTCATGGGACTGAGGCCCAGTACTTC

v_gene: TRBV9
abundance: -
j_gene: TRBJ2-7
d_gene: TRBD1
CDR3aa: CASSARDRVEQYF
CDR3nt: TGTGCCAGCAGCGCCCGGGACAGGGTCGAGCAGTACTTC

v_gene: TRBV5-4
abundance: -
j_gene: TRBJ2-7
d_gene: -
CDR3aa: CASSSRGQGGYEQYF
CDR3nt: TGTGCCAGCAGCTCGCGAGGACAGGGAGGGTACGAGCAGTACTTC

v_gene: TRBV7-3
abundance: -
j_gene: TRBJ2-2
d_gene: -
CDR3aa: CASSLHGAGNTGELFF
CDR3nt: TGTGCCAGCAGCCTCCACGGGGCGGGGAACACCGGGGAGCTGTTTTTT

v_gene: TRBV7-2
abundance: -
j_gene: TRBJ2-5
d_gene: -
CDR3aa: CASSGGAQETQYF
CDR3nt: TGTGCCAGCAGCGGGGGGGCACAAGAGACCCAGTACTTC

v_gene: TRBV29-1
abundance: -
j_gene: TRBJ1-1
d_gene: TRBD1
CDR3aa: CSGGGGWTGGLAEAFF
CDR3nt: TGCAGCGGCGGAGGAGGTTGGACAGGGGGTCTGGCTGAAGCTTTCTTT

v_gene: TRBV9
abundance: -
j_gene: TRBJ1-5
d_gene: -
CDR3aa: CASSVGAGEPQHF
CDR3nt: TGTGCCAGCAGCGTAGGGGCGGGTGAGCCCCAGCATTTT

v_gene: TRBV11-2
abundance: few
j_gene: TRBJ2-7
d_gene: -
CDR3aa: CASSPPAGFMSEQYF
CDR3nt: TGTGCCAGCAGCCCGCCGGCCGGATTTATGTCCGAGCAGTACTTC

v_gene: TRBV30
abundance: -
j_gene: TRBJ1-6
d_gene: TRBD1
CDR3aa: CAWSVNRGEGPLHF
CDR3nt: TGTGCCTGGAGTGTAAACAGGGGAGAGGGCCCCCTCCACTTT

v_gene: TRBV7-3
abundance: -
j_gene: TRBJ1-1
d_gene: -
CDR3aa: CASSLTAGPTEAFF
CDR3nt: TGTGCCAGCAGCTTAACGGCAGGGCCCACTGAAGCTTTCTTT

v_gene: TRBV9
abundance: few
j_gene: TRBJ1-2
d_gene: -
CDR3aa: CASSVAKGNYGYTF
CDR3nt: TGTGCCAGCAGCGTAGCGAAGGGAAACTATGGCTACACCTTC

v_gene: TRBV19
abundance: -
j_gene: TRBJ1-5
d_gene: TRBD1
CDR3aa: CASSIGQGYQPQHF
CDR3nt: TGTGCCAGTAGTATTGGACAGGGGTATCAGCCCCAGCATTTT

v_gene: TRBV2
abundance: few
j_gene: TRBJ1-1
d_gene: -
CDR3aa: CARKTGPGGTEAFF
CDR3nt: TGTGCCAGGAAGACGGGCCCCGGGGGCACTGAAGCTTTCTTT

v_gene: TRBV5-1
abundance: few
j_gene: TRBJ2-1
d_gene: TRBD2
CDR3aa: CASSLPISGEGNNEQFF
CDR3nt: TGCGCCAGCAGCTTGCCCATTAGCGGGGAAGGAAACAATGAGCAGTTCTTC

v_gene: TRBV5-1
abundance: -
j_gene: TRBJ1-1
d_gene: -
CDR3aa: CASSPTDPQEGAFF
CDR3nt: TGCGCCAGCAGCCCGACAGACCCCCAAGAGGGAGCTTTCTTT

v_gene: TRBV4-1
abundance: -
j_gene: TRBJ2-3
d_gene: TRBD1
CDR3aa: CASSGFPTGGGTDTQYF
CDR3nt: TGCGCCAGCAGCGGTTTCCCTACAGGGGGAGGCACAGATACGCAGTATTTT

v_gene: TRBV27
abundance: -
j_gene: TRBJ2-7
d_gene: -
CDR3aa: CASSLDGPYEQYF
CDR3nt: TGTGCCAGCAGTTTAGACGGGCCCTACGAGCAGTACTTC

v_gene: TRBV27
abundance: -
j_gene: TRBJ2-1
d_gene: -
CDR3aa: CASSPEQGFRSWEQFF
CDR3nt: TGTGCCAGCAGCCCCGAACAGGGTTTTCGTAGTTGGGAGCAGTTCTTC

v_gene: TRBV29-1
abundance: -
j_gene: TRBJ2-7
d_gene: TRBD1
CDR3aa: CSVTGSGYEQYF
CDR3nt: TGCAGCGTGACAGGGTCTGGGTACGAGCAGTACTTC

v_gene: TRBV7-9
abundance: -
j_gene: TRBJ2-2
d_gene: -
CDR3aa: CASSPRTYTGELFF
CDR3nt: TGTGCCAGCAGCCCCCGGACTTACACCGGGGAGCTGTTTTTT

v_gene: TRBV5-1
abundance: -
j_gene: TRBJ2-2
d_gene: -
CDR3aa: CASSLIGGGSGTGELFF
CDR3nt: TGCGCCAGCAGCTTGATCGGCGGGGGCTCCGGTACCGGGGAGCTGTTTTTT

v_gene: TRBV7-3
abundance: -
j_gene: TRBJ2-2
d_gene: -
CDR3aa: CASSPGTVNTGELFF
CDR3nt: TGTGCCAGCAGCCCCGGGACGGTGAACACCGGGGAGCTGTTTTTT

v_gene: TRBV27
abundance: -
j_gene: TRBJ2-5
d_gene: TRBD1
CDR3aa: CATQARTGVYGETQYF
CDR3nt: TGTGCCACCCAGGCCCGGACAGGGGTTTACGGAGAGACCCAGTACTTC

v_gene: TRBV2
abundance: few
j_gene: TRBJ1-2
d_gene: TRBD1
CDR3aa: CASTGTGDYGYTF
CDR3nt: TGTGCCAGCACTGGGACAGGCGACTATGGCTACACCTTC

v_gene: TRBV25-1
abundance: -
j_gene: TRBJ2-3
d_gene: TRBD1
CDR3aa: CASSGGQDQDTQYF
CDR3nt: TGTGCCAGCAGTGGAGGACAGGATCAGGATACGCAGTATTTT

v_gene: TRBV6-1
abundance: few
j_gene: TRBJ1-2
d_gene: -
CDR3aa: CASSEATGPYYGYTF
CDR3nt: TGTGCCAGCAGTGAAGCTACAGGGCCATACTATGGCTACACCTTC

v_gene: TRBV2
abundance: -
j_gene: TRBJ2-5
d_gene: -
CDR3aa: CASKGETQETQYF
CDR3nt: TGTGCCAGCAAGGGGGAAACACAAGAGACCCAGTACTTC

v_gene: TRBV4-3
abundance: few
j_gene: TRBJ2-7
d_gene: -
CDR3aa: CASSQSPDREQYF
CDR3nt: TGCGCCAGCAGCCAATCGCCCGACAGGGAGCAGTACTTC

v_gene: TRBV7-2
abundance: -
j_gene: TRBJ2-2
d_gene: TRBD1
CDR3aa: CASSLVLQGVNTGELFF
CDR3nt: TGTGCCAGCAGCTTAGTGTTACAGGGGGTCAACACCGGGGAGCTGTTTTTT

v_gene: TRBV7-2
abundance: few
j_gene: TRBJ2-1
d_gene: TRBD1
CDR3aa: CASSSPGQGPQIQFF
CDR3nt: TGTGCCAGCAGTTCGCCCGGACAGGGACCCCAAATTCAGTTCTTC

v_gene: TRBV23-1
abundance: few
j_gene: TRBJ2-2
d_gene: -
CDR3aa: CAKEGSRTGELFF
CDR3nt: TGCGCCAAAGAGGGATCAAGAACCGGGGAGCTGTTTTTT

v_gene: TRBV27
abundance: few
j_gene: TRBJ1-2
d_gene: -
CDR3aa: CASSLSGHLGYTF
CDR3nt: TGTGCCAGCAGTTTATCGGGGCACTTGGGCTACACCTTC

v_gene: TRBV7-9
abundance: -
j_gene: TRBJ2-1
d_gene: -
CDR3aa: CASSPDRSPYNEQFF
CDR3nt: TGTGCCAGCAGCCCTGACAGGTCGCCGTACAATGAGCAGTTCTTC

v_gene: TRBV7-2
abundance: -
j_gene: TRBJ1-5
d_gene: -
CDR3aa: CASSLSPGGQPQHF
CDR3nt: TGTGCCAGCAGCTTAAGCCCCGGGGGGCAGCCCCAGCATTTT

v_gene: TRBV4-2
abundance: -
j_gene: TRBJ1-2
d_gene: TRBD1
CDR3aa: CASSQAIRDRVSYGYTF
CDR3nt: TGTGCCAGCAGCCAGGCGATCCGGGACAGGGTGTCCTATGGCTACACCTTC

v_gene: TRBV7-2
abundance: few
j_gene: TRBJ2-5
d_gene: -
CDR3aa: CASSLVREETQYF
CDR3nt: TGTGCCAGCAGCTTAGTAAGAGAAGAGACCCAGTACTTC

v_gene: TRBV10-3
abundance: -
j_gene: TRBJ1-2
d_gene: -
CDR3aa: CASSPTNDGYTF
CDR3nt: TGTGCCAGCAGCCCCACCAACGATGGCTACACCTTC

v_gene: TRBV5-1
abundance: few
j_gene: TRBJ2-1
d_gene: TRBD2
CDR3aa: CASRGGTSYSYNEQFF
CDR3nt: TGCGCCAGCAGGGGAGGGACTAGCTACTCCTACAATGAGCAGTTCTTC